This T cell receptor beta chain was recorded in a study of blood T cell repertoires in COVID-19. Turning to the study itself: COVID-19 samples collected from the United States, Italy and Spain covered acute and convalescent phases. T cells, B-cell-depleted T cells, or PBMCs provided the cDNA or gDNA that served as material.

Under the authors' procedure: Cell counts per sample came from amplifying reference gene primers. Measured with immunoSEQ multiplex PCR; TCRdb has only the in-frame clones, and not every one. The V and J calls and clone size were taken over from that table, and D and trimming were inferred from the DNA. Here the sample spans 400,000 to 450,000 clones, roughly 90% being singletons. CDR3 length equals 15 residues. V lost 4 bases, J lost 5 bases, and 6 bases stayed unmatched. Germline V lookup: CDR1 SGHNT, CDR2 YYREEE (reference sequence). The TCR originated in a woman aged 25 to 45 with active or convalescent COVID-19. The specimen was peripheral blood. The chain recombines TRBV5-4 with TRBJ2-5; TRBD2 aligns across 12 bases. CDR3 bases: TGTGCCAGCAGCAGGACTAGCGGGGCGTGGGAGACCCAGTACTTC. It codes for CASSRTSGAWETQYF.